Listed below are T cell receptor beta chains from one sample, sequenced in a study of T cell responses to AZD1222 COVID-19 vaccine. Profiled with immunoSEQ multiplex PCR; TCRdb holds only in-frame clones, not every one. The data hold roughly 120,000 clones, with around 88% observed a single time. Material: peripheral blood, obtained on day 0 of AZD1222 vaccination. The receptors shown here come from an adult in good health. Each CDR3 is given with its conserved first and last residue. A D gene is named only where the DNA matches it firmly. Part of the rows lack a size; the others show once, few, many or a class for expanded clones.

clone size	D gene	V gene	CDR3 length	J gene	CDR3 DNA	CDR3 protein
few	NA	TRBV5-6	17	TRBJ1-5	TGTGCCAGCAGCGTCCGGGGTACATTCGTGAGCAATCAGCCCCAGCATTTT	CASSVRGTFVSNQPQHF
NA	NA	TRBV29-1	15	TRBJ2-7	TGCAGCGTTGAACGAGGGGCAGGGCCCTCCTACGAGCAGTACTTC	CSVERGAGPSYEQYF
NA	NA	TRBV6-5	15	TRBJ1-1	TGTGCCAGCAGTTCCCCTGGCGGGGTGAACACTGAAGCTTTCTTT	CASSSPGGVNTEAFF
NA	NA	TRBV10-2	12	TRBJ1-5	TGCGCCAGCAGTGACCCGACGGGGGCCCAGCATTTT	CASSDPTGAQHF
NA	TRBD2	TRBV27	14	TRBJ2-1	TGTGCCAGCAGTTTAAATAGCGGGGTCAATGAGCAGTTCTTC	CASSLNSGVNEQFF
NA	NA	TRBV20-1	10	TRBJ2-5	TGCAGTGCTCTCGGAGAGACCCAGTACTTC	CSALGETQYF
NA	TRBD1	TRBV24-1	16	TRBJ2-1	TGTGCCACCAGTGATTTGAGCCAGGGGGCTTACAATGAGCAGTTCTTC	CATSDLSQGAYNEQFF
NA	NA	TRBV20-1	13	TRBJ2-5	TGCAGTGCTAGTCTAAAGCCGACAGAGACCCAGTACTTC	CSASLKPTETQYF
NA	NA	TRBV25-1	12	TRBJ2-7	TGTGCCAGCAGTCCACAGGGCTACGAGCAGTACTTC	CASSPQGYEQYF
few	NA	TRBV12-3/TRBV12-4	10	TRBJ1-1	TGTGCCAGCAGTTTTACTGAAGCTTTCTTT	CASSFTEAFF
NA	TRBD2	TRBV12-5	18	TRBJ2-1	TGTGCTAGTGGTTTGGCCCAACTAGCGGGAGGACCCTACAATGAGCAGTTCTTC	CASGLAQLAGGPYNEQFF
once	NA	TRBV4-1	17	TRBJ1-2	TGCGCCAGCAGCCAAGGGAGCTTGTCTGTTAGAGGGGATGGCTACACCTTC	CASSQGSLSVRGDGYTF
NA	NA	TRBV6-1	13	TRBJ1-2	TGTGCCAGCAGTGAATCCGGGACCTATGGCTACACCTTC	CASSESGTYGYTF
few	NA	TRBV27	15	TRBJ2-1	TGTGCCAGCAGTTTCGACGGGAGCTCCTACAATGAGCAGTTCTTC	CASSFDGSSYNEQFF
NA	NA	TRBV6-4	14	TRBJ1-6	TGTGCCAGCAGTGACCGAGTCGGTAATTCACCCCTCCACTTT	CASSDRVGNSPLHF
NA	NA	TRBV25-1	13	TRBJ1-2	TGTGCCAGCAGTCGGCAGGGTAACTATGGCTACACCTTC	CASSRQGNYGYTF
NA	NA	TRBV7-2	14	TRBJ2-5	TGTGCCAGCAGCTTAGCCGGCAGCCAAGAGACCCAGTACTTC	CASSLAGSQETQYF
NA	NA	TRBV7-9	13	TRBJ2-7	TGTGCCAGCAGCTTAGAGGAATGGGGCGAGCAGTACTTC	CASSLEEWGEQYF
NA	NA	TRBV7-2	15	TRBJ1-5	TGTGCCAGCAGCTCGGGGGCTTTGGGCAATCAGCCCCAGCATTTT	CASSSGALGNQPQHF
NA	NA	TRBV9	16	TRBJ1-3	TGTGCCAGCAGCGTAGGAGGCCAGGCCTCTGGAAACACCATATATTTT	CASSVGGQASGNTIYF
NA	TRBD1	TRBV5-1	14	TRBJ2-7	TGCGCCAGCACCCGGGACAGGGGGATTGACGAGCAGTACTTC	CASTRDRGIDEQYF
NA	TRBD2	TRBV6-4	15	TRBJ2-2	TGTGCCAGCAGCCGTAGCGGGACGAACACCGGGGAGCTGTTTTTT	CASSRSGTNTGELFF